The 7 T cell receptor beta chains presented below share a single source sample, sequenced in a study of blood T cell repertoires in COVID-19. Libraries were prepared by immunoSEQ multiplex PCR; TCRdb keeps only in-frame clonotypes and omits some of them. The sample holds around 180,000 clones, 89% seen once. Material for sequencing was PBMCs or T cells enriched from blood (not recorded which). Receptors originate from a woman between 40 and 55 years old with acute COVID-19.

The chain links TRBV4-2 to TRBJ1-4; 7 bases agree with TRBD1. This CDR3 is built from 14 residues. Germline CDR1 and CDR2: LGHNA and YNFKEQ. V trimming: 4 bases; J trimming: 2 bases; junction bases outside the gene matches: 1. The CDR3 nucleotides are TGTGCCAGCAGCCTGACAGGGACTAATGAAAAACTGTTTTTT. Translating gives CASSLTGTNEKLFF.

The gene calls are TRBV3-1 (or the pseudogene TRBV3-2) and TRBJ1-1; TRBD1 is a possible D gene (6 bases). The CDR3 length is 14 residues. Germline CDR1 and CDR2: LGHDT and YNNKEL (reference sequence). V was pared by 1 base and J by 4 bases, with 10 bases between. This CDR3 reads CASSQGQGITEAFF. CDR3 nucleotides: TGTGCCAGCAGCCAAGGGCAGGGGATCACTGAAGCTTTCTTT.

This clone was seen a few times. The CDR3 sequence: CATSRDPGQGFSGNTIYF. As DNA, the CDR3 is TGTGCCACCAGCAGAGACCCGGGACAGGGTTTCTCTGGAAACACCATATATTTT. The rearrangement uses TRBV15 and TRBJ1-3, with 9 nucleotides matching TRBD1. This CDR3 has 18 amino acids. Germline loops: CDR1 LNHNV, CDR2 YYDKDF (reference sequence). V dropped 0 bases and J dropped 0; count of bases not matched to a gene: 6.

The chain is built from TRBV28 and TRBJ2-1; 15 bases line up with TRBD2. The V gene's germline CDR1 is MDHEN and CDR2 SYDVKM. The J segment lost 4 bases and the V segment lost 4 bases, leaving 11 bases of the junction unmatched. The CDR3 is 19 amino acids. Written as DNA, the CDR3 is TGTGCCAGCAGTTCTGGGACTAGCGGGGGGTACCCTCTTTACAATGAGCAGTTCTTC. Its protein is CASSSGTSGGYPLYNEQFF.

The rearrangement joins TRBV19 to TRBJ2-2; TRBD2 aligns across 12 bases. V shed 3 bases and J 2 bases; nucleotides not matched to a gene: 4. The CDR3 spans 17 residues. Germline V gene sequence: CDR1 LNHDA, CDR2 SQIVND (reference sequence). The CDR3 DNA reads TGTGCCAGTAGTATCTCTAGCGGGAGGGCAAACACCGGGGAGCTGTTTTTT. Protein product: CASSISSGRANTGELFF.

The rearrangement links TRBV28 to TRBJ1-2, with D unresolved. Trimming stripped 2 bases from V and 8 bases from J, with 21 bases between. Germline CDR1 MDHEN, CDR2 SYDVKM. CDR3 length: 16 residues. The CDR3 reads CASSLPTEGSWNGYTF. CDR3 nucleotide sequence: TGTGCCAGCAGTTTACCCACGGAGGGCAGTTGGAACGGCTACACCTTC.

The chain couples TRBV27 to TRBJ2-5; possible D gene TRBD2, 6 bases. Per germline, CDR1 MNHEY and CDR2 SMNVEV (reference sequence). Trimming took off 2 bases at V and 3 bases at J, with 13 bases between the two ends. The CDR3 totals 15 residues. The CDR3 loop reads CASSLIGTAEETQYF. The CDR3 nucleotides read TGTGCCAGCAGTTTAATAGGGACTGCAGAAGAGACCCAGTACTTC.